This TCR beta chain was recorded in a study of cytomegalovirus exposure and HLA in healthy donors. The PCR was carried out with 60 Vbeta primers and 13 Jbeta primers. The protocol was immunoSEQ multiplex PCR, while the TCRdb copy is restricted to in-frame clones and leaves out a portion. The table lists 150,000 to 200,000 clones, over 80% of them singletons. V shed 6 bases and J shed 2 bases, with 8 bases lying between them. The CDR3 runs to 13 residues. Germline V lookup: CDR1 SGHTA, CDR2 FQGNSA. The sequence came from a human donor in good health. What was sequenced was PBMCs. The rearrangement links TRBV7-2 to TRBJ2-1; a weak D match, TRBD1 (6 bases). The CDR3 region has the DNA TGTGCCAGCAGGGACAGCCCCTACAATGAGCAGTTCTTC. It encodes CASRDSPYNEQFF.